A single sample gave rise to the 7 T cell receptor beta chains below, sequenced in a study of blood T cell repertoires in COVID-19. This table comes from immunoSEQ multiplex PCR, and its TCRdb copy is limited to in-frame clones, with some not included. In the table there are a few hundred thousand clones, around 81% of which are singletons. The specimen sequenced was PBMCs or T cells enriched from blood (not recorded which). The receptors here all came from a man aged 50 or older who had recovered from COVID-19.

The chain combines TRBV19 with TRBJ1-2; D unclear. With 8 bases removed from V and 4 bases from J, the gap between germline ends came to 14 bases. The germline gives CDR1 LNHDA, CDR2 SQIVND (reference sequence). This CDR3 spans 13 amino acids. CDR3 bases: TGTGCCAGTTCCCAGCGGCGGGGCTATGGCTACACCTTC. Its protein is CASSQRRGYGYTF.

This clone was picked up one time. The rearrangement links TRBV28 to TRBJ1-3; the D gene is possibly TRBD1 (5 bases). Germline values: CDR1 MDHEN, CDR2 SYDVKM. CDR3 length: 16 amino acids. V lost 0 bases, J lost 1 base, and 10 bases lay in between. CDR3: CASSLWQGGSGNTIYF. The CDR3 DNA sequence: TGTGCCAGCAGTTTATGGCAGGGAGGATCTGGAAACACCATATATTTT.

The chain uses TRBV7-9 and TRBJ1-5; 11 positions match TRBD1. CDR3 size: 18 residues. Losses at the gene ends were 5 bases for V and 2 bases for J; bases not matched to a gene: 11. Germline-derived CDR1 and CDR2 are SEHNR and FQNEAQ (reference sequence). CDR3 nucleotides: TGTGCCAGCAGCACCGGGACAGGGGGAGTAAAGGGCAATCAGCCCCAGCATTTT. Protein: CASSTGTGGVKGNQPQHF.

This chain connects TRBV19 to TRBJ1-1; 7 bases map to TRBD1. This CDR3 has 15 residues. Germline CDR1 is LNHDA and CDR2 is SQIVND (reference sequence). V lost 4 bases and J lost 4; bases outside the gene matches: 9. CDR3 DNA: TGTGCCAGTAGTACACAGGGGTTCGGTAGCACTGAAGCTTTCTTT. Translated: CASSTQGFGSTEAFF. The full variable domain, in which reference TRBV19 and TRBJ1-1 provide the parts outside the CDR3, is DGGITQSPKYLFRKEGQNVTLSCEQNLNHDAMYWYRQDPGQGLRLIYYSQIVNDFQKGDIAEGYSVSREKKESFPLTVTSAQKNPTAFYLCASSTQGFGSTEAFFGQGTRLTVV.

The rearrangement uses TRBV6-5 and TRBJ1-2, with D uncertain. Deletions cut 8 bases from V and 5 bases from J, with 15 bases between. Germline V gene sequence: CDR1 MNHEY, CDR2 SVGAGI. The CDR3 sequence is 13 residues long. CDR3 in amino acids: CASSSRAEYGYTF. CDR3 nucleotide sequence: TGTGCCAGCTCAAGTCGTGCGGAATATGGCTACACCTTC.

The gene calls are TRBV5-5 and TRBJ2-3; the D gene is possibly TRBD2 (6 bases). This CDR3 region has 15 residues. The V end was cut by 10 bases, the J end by 6 bases, with 24 bases between. Germline assignment: CDR1 SGHKS and CDR2 YYEKEE (reference sequence). The DNA of the CDR3 is TGTGCCTGCCACGCGGTGGTCGGGGGAGGCGATACGCAGTATTTT. This encodes CACHAVVGGGDTQYF.

The V and J genes are TRBV28 and TRBJ2-4, with 7 bases aligning to TRBD1. The germline gives CDR1 MDHEN, CDR2 SYDVKM. The CDR3 has 15 amino acids. The V and J ends lost 6 bases and 2 bases, in that order; junction bases with no gene match: 7. The CDR3 loop is CASRRQGRTKNIQYF. In nucleotides, the CDR3 is TGTGCCAGCAGACGACAGGGCCGGACCAAAAACATTCAGTACTTC.